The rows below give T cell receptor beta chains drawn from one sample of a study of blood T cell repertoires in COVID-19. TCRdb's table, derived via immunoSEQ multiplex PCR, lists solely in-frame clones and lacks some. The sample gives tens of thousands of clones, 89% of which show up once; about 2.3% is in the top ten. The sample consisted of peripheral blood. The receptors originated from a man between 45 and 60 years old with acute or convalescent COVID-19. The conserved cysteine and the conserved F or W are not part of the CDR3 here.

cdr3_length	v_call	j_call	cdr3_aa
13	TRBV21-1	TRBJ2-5	ASSKGRPGQETQY
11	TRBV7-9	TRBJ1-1	ASSLGRAGRPF
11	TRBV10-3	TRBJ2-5	AISGDSQETQY
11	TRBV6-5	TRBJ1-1	ASRETGEGEAF
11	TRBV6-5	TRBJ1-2	ASSYVRNYGYT
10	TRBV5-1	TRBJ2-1	ASRKEANEQF
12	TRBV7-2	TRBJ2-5	ASSRTRSVETQY
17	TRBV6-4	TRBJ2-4	ASSRTRAGRAESKNIQY
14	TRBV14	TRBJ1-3	ASSQGQVRSGNTIY
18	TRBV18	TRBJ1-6	ASSPPAQSLNSSYNSPLH
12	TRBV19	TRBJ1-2	ASSEGAGYYGYT
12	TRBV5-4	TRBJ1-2	ASSPGQGRYGYT
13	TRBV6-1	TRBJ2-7	ASSEQTGPPYEQY
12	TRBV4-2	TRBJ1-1	ASSQEQGFTEAF
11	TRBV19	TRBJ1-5	ASSMAINQPQH
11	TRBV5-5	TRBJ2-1	ASSLDGRDEQF
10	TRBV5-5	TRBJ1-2	ASSLTDHGYT
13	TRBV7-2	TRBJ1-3	ASSPTGGSANTIY
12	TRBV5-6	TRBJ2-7	ASSLIRSSYEQY
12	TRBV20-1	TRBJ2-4	SASNGEFLDIQY
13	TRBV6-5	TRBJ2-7	ASSLGTSGAYEQY
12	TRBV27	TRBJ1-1	ASSHRQEYTEAF
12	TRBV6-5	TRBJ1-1	ASCLGQENTEAF
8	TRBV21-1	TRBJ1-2	ASRQYGYT
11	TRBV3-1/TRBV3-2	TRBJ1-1	ASSRYRGTEAF
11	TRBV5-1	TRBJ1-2	ASSSDRSYGYT
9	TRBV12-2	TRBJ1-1	ASPRDNEAF
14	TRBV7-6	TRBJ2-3	ASSLAGQLSTDTQY
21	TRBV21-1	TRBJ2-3	ASSKPTPVGRISGRAGIDTQY
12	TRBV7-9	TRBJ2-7	ASSGPGGSYEQY
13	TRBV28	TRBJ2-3	ASSYRGREADTQY
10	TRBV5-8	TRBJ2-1	ASSPRRDEQF
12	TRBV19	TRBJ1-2	ASSPQGAVYGYT
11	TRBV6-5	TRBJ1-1	ASSYEVNTEAF
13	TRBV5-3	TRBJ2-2	ARSFRTGDTGELF
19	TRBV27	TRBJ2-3	ASSFLLRTPEGGLGTDTQY
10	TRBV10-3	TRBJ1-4	AISESAEKLF
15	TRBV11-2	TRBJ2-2	ASSPIGWGRGPGELF
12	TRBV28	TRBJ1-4	ASSRQGRSEKLF
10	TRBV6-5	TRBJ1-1	ASISLATEAF
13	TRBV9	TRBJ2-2	ASSVEAGSTGELF